Presented here are 25 T cell receptor beta chains from one specimen sequenced in a study of human T cells and chemical hapten exposure. MiXCR, applied by TCRdb to the RACE reads, yields one record per CDR3 protein. The repertoire includes over 95,000 distinct CDR3 sequences, 9.5% to 15% of them detected once, and approximately 2% sits in the top ten. The time point denotes: patch test 1, 2 weeks after DPC sensitization. Treatment meaning: therapeutic diphenylcyclopropenone sensitization with weekly scalp DPC. This specimen consisted of whole blood, obtained in connection with sensitization to the hapten diphenylcyclopropenone (DPC). These receptors all come from a woman between 35 and 50 years old with alopecia areata. Some clones in this sample may be carry-over from other donors' samples.

This clonotype was seen a handful of times. The DNA of the CDR3 is TGCAGCGTTAATGTGGGCTCCGGGCCCTACGAGCAGTACTTC. Its translation is CSVNVGSGPYEQYF. The chain couples TRBV29-1 to TRBJ2-7; D is unclear. V was shortened by 5 bases and J by 2 bases, with 16 bases between the two germline ends. The CDR3 has 14 residues. The germline V gene encodes CDR1 SQVTM and CDR2 ANQGSEA.

This clonotype was counted between two and nine times. The chain uses TRBV5-1 and TRBJ2-3, with D possibly being TRBD2 (6 bases). The CDR3 covers 13 residues. The V end was cut by 6 bases, the J end by 1 base, with 9 bases between. CDR1 is SGHRS, CDR2 YFSETQ, per germline. CDR3 nucleotide sequence: TGCGCCAGCAAGGAGGGAGGCACAGATACGCAGTATTTT. This codes for CASKEGGTDTQYF.

This clonotype was seen at least ten times. The chain links TRBV7-6 to TRBJ1-1; D is unresolved. CDR1 is SGHVS and CDR2 is FNYEAQ in the germline V gene. The CDR3 totals 14 residues. With 1 base removed from V and 5 bases from J, the gap between germline ends came to 11 bases. CDR3 amino acids: CASSLDGFETEAFF. CDR3 bases: TGTGCCAGCAGCTTAGACGGGTTTGAGACTGAAGCTTTCTTT.

The table lists this clonotype with a few counts. V usage is TRBV28 and J usage is TRBJ2-5; perhaps TRBD2 as D (5 bases). There are 15 residues in the CDR3. Germline CDR1 and CDR2: MDHEN and SYDVKM. V lost 5 bases to trimming and J lost 2 bases, with 15 bases between them. The CDR3 is CASSVLATGQETQYF. The CDR3 nucleotides read TGTGCCAGCAGTGTCCTAGCAACGGGACAAGAGACCCAGTACTTC.

This clonotype was seen only a few times. The CDR3: CSVEDRGKPAGGREQYF. The CDR3 coding sequence is TGCAGCGTTGAAGATCGAGGAAAGCCAGCGGGAGGTCGCGAGCAGTACTTC. The chain carries TRBV29-1 and TRBJ2-7; TRBD2 matches at 9 bases. V trimming: 0 bases; J trimming: 6 bases; junction bases outside the gene matches: 15. Germline CDR1 is SQVTM and CDR2 is ANQGSEA. The CDR3 has 17 residues.

The sample holds many counts of this clonotype. V and J are TRBV28 and TRBJ2-1; TRBD2 aligns across 7 bases. The CDR3 loop spans 16 amino acids. With 6 bases clipped from V and 4 bases from J, the junction kept 12 bases outside the gene matches. Germline lookup yields CDR1 MDHEN and CDR2 SYDVKM. CDR3 bases: TGTGCCAGCAGCCCCTGGAGCGGGGCCTCGTACAATGAGCAGTTCTTC. Protein sequence: CASSPWSGASYNEQFF.

The chain combines TRBV9 with TRBJ2-3; TRBD1 might be the D (5 bases). Trimming left V 6 bases short and J 2 bases short, with 7 bases between. CDR3 length: 12 residues. The germline CDR1 and CDR2 sequences are SGDLS and YYNGEE. In DNA, the CDR3 is TGTGCCAGCAAGGGGTACACAGATACGCAGTATTTT. Translating gives CASKGYTDTQYF. Together with reference TRBV9 and TRBJ2-3, the CDR3 gives the full variable domain: DSGVTQTPKHLITATGQRVTLRCSPRSGDLSVYWYQQSLDQGLQFLIQYYNGEERAKGNILERFSAQQFPDLHSELNLSSLELGDSALYFCASKGYTDTQYFGPGTRLTVL.

This clonotype was picked up many times. This chain links TRBV2 with TRBJ1-5; possible D gene TRBD1, 5 bases. The CDR3 is 14 residues long. The germline V gene encodes CDR1 SNHLY and CDR2 FYNNEI. V shed 7 bases and J shed 3 bases, with 13 bases lying between them. The CDR3, as DNA: TGTGCCAGCACCAAGGGGACCGCCAATCAGCCCCAGCATTTT. It yields the protein CASTKGTANQPQHF.

This clonotype was detected only a few times. The chain couples TRBV29-1 to TRBJ2-7, with 12 bases lining up with TRBD2. The CDR3 is made up of 14 amino acids. J gave up 6 bases and V 2 bases, and 5 bases lay outside the gene matches. CDR1 is SQVTM, CDR2 ANQGSEA, per germline. As DNA, the CDR3 is TGCAGCGTTGAAAAAGCTAGCGGGAGGGCCGAGCAGTACTTC. It codes for CSVEKASGRAEQYF.

V gene TRBV4-3 combines with J gene TRBJ1-5; 9 bases map to TRBD1. Germline V gene lookup returns CDR1 LGHNA and CDR2 YSLEER. The CDR3 length is 12 residues. Unmatched junction bases numbered 1, after V lost 8 bases and J lost 5 bases. The CDR3 sequence: CASGDRDQPQHF. CDR3 nucleotides: TGCGCCAGCGGGGACAGGGATCAGCCCCAGCATTTT.

This clonotype came up many times. This chain uses TRBV7-2 with TRBJ2-1; TRBD2 agrees at 10 bases. Looked up from germline, CDR1 is SGHTA and CDR2 is FQGNSA. The length of the CDR3 is 12 residues. Trimming removed 5 bases from V and 13 bases from J; junction bases left unmatched: 5. Written as DNA, the CDR3 is TGTGCCAGCAGCGTTCCTAGCGGGAGTCAGTTCTTC. This sequence encodes CASSVPSGSQFF.

This clonotype was seen more than once but under ten times. This sequence joins TRBV6-5 and TRBJ1-4; D is ambiguous. The V end lost 3 bases, the J end lost 1 base, and 9 bases lay between the germline ends. Germline V gene sequence: CDR1 MNHEY, CDR2 SVGAGI. This CDR3 is built from 15 residues. The DNA for the CDR3 is TGTGCCAGCAGTTATTCCCCAGGAACTAATGAAAAACTGTTTTTT. It specifies CASSYSPGTNEKLFF.

The rearrangement links TRBV7-2 to TRBJ2-5; TRBD1 aligns across 9 bases. Trimming took 5 bases from V and 4 from J; bases not matched to a gene: 5. Germline V CDR1 and CDR2: SGHTA, FQGNSA. CDR3 length: 14 residues. CDR3 in amino acids: CASSPDRGRETQYF. The DNA of the CDR3 is TGTGCCAGCAGCCCTGACAGGGGGAGAGAGACCCAGTACTTC.

This clonotype has only a few counts. The chain has TRBV6-5 and TRBJ1-2; 9 nucleotides align to TRBD1. V gave up 6 bases and J gave up 8 bases; unmatched junction bases: 13. Germline V gives CDR1 MNHEY, CDR2 SVGAGI. The CDR3 sequence is 15 residues long. The CDR3 region is CASRRGLDRGGGYTF. The CDR3 DNA is TGTGCCAGCAGAAGGGGTTTGGACAGGGGAGGGGGCTACACCTTC.

This clonotype appeared many times. The chain links TRBV6-2 or TRBV6-3 to TRBJ2-7; 8 bases line up with TRBD2. Per the germline V gene, CDR1 is MNHEY and CDR2 is SVGEGT. This CDR3 has 15 amino acids. V lost 5 bases to trimming and J lost 2 bases; unmatched junction nucleotides: 8. CDR3 bases: TGTGCCAGCAGTCCCGAGTCGGGAGGGCCCTACGAGCAGTACTTC. It yields the protein CASSPESGGPYEQYF.

This clonotype was detected ten times or more. The chain couples TRBV9 to TRBJ2-2; possible D gene TRBD1, 5 bases. Germline-derived CDR1 and CDR2 are SGDLS and YYNGEE. The V end lost 0 bases, the J end lost 5 bases, and 11 bases lay between the germline ends. This CDR3 is built from 15 residues. The CDR3 DNA is TGTGCCAGCAGCGTAGTAGGGGTTCCAACCGGGGAGCTGTTTTTT. Translated, it gives CASSVVGVPTGELFF.

This clonotype was recorded many times. The chain has TRBV6-2 or TRBV6-3 and TRBJ2-7; TRBD1 matches 9 bases. The germline V gene encodes CDR1 MNHEY and CDR2 SVGEGT. This CDR3 is 16 amino acids long. The junction had 15 bases not matched to a gene; V was cut back by 7 bases and J by 5 bases. CDR3 bases: TGTGCCAGCACCCTCCCCGCCGGGACAGGGTCCCACGAGCAGTACTTC. Translating gives CASTLPAGTGSHEQYF.

The rearrangement links TRBV7-6 to TRBJ2-2, with a weak D call TRBD2 (6 bases). The CDR3 is 15 amino acids. The V and J ends lost 4 bases and 6 bases respectively, with 15 bases between them. Germline CDR1 is SGHVS and CDR2 is FNYEAQ. The CDR3 loop reads CASSSSSLAPGELFF. The CDR3 nucleotides are TGTGCCAGCAGCTCCTCCTCCCTAGCGCCCGGGGAGCTGTTTTTT.

The chain couples TRBV7-6 to TRBJ2-7; the match to TRBD2 covers 7 bases. Germline lookup yields CDR1 SGHVS and CDR2 FNYEAQ. Trimming took 2 bases from V and 2 from J; bases not matched to a gene: 6. The CDR3 is 15 residues long. CDR3 nucleotide sequence: TGTGCCAGCAGCTTAAACAGCGGGGTTCCCTACGAGCAGTACTTC. Its translation: CASSLNSGVPYEQYF.

The gene calls are TRBV28 and TRBJ1-5, with D tentatively TRBD1 (5 bases). Germline CDR1 MDHEN, CDR2 SYDVKM. V shed 5 bases and J shed 2 bases, with 16 bases lying between them. There are 16 residues in the CDR3. CDR3: CASSPRDGWGNQPQHF. The CDR3, as DNA: TGTGCCAGCAGTCCCAGGGATGGGTGGGGCAATCAGCCCCAGCATTTT.

This clonotype was seen more than once but under ten times. The V and J genes are TRBV7-2 and TRBJ2-3; TRBD2 aligns across 8 bases. This CDR3 is 16 amino acids long. Germline V gene data show CDR1 as SGHTA and CDR2 as FQGNSA. Trimming took 10 bases from V and 1 from J; bases not matched to a gene: 13. The CDR3 spells CATAPLLLAGTDTQYF. CDR3 nucleotides: TGTGCCACCGCCCCTCTGCTACTAGCGGGCACAGATACGCAGTATTTT.

This clonotype has just a few counts. The chain joins TRBV7-9 to TRBJ2-3; either TRBD1 or TRBD2 may supply D (5 bases each). The CDR3 runs to 15 residues. The germline V gene encodes CDR1 SEHNR and CDR2 FQNEAQ (reference sequence). Trimming cost V 4 bases and J 0 bases, with 11 bases left between them. CDR3 sequence reads: CASSSGTRSTDTQYF. CDR3 DNA: TGTGCCAGCAGCTCGGGGACCCGGAGCACAGATACGCAGTATTTT.

The chain employs TRBV7-2 and TRBJ2-5; the D gene is possibly TRBD2 (6 bases). V was cut by 4 bases and J by 9 bases, with 12 bases left in between. There are 12 residues in the CDR3. Germline assignment: CDR1 SGHTA and CDR2 FQGNSA. The CDR3 loop is CASSYQRAAQYF. DNA of the CDR3: TGTGCCAGCAGCTACCAGCGGGCGGCCCAGTACTTC.

This clonotype was observed many times. The V gene is TRBV2, the J gene TRBJ1-1; 7 bases agree with TRBD1. The ends lost 5 bases at V and 4 bases at J; junction bases unmatched: 7. Germline lookup yields CDR1 SNHLY and CDR2 FYNNEI. The CDR3 is made up of 14 amino acids. The CDR3 DNA reads as TGTGCCAGCAGTCCCGACAGGGTCGGCACTGAAGCTTTCTTT. It codes for CASSPDRVGTEAFF.

This clonotype was seen many times. The chain carries TRBV6-5 and TRBJ2-1; TRBD1 is a possible D gene (5 bases). V shed 2 bases and J shed 8 bases, with 19 bases lying between them. The CDR3 is 16 residues long. Germline V gives CDR1 MNHEY, CDR2 SVGAGI. The CDR3 nucleotides read TGTGCCAGCAGTTACAGGGGTGGACAAGTGAGCCATGAGCAGTTCTTC. Protein product: CASSYRGGQVSHEQFF.